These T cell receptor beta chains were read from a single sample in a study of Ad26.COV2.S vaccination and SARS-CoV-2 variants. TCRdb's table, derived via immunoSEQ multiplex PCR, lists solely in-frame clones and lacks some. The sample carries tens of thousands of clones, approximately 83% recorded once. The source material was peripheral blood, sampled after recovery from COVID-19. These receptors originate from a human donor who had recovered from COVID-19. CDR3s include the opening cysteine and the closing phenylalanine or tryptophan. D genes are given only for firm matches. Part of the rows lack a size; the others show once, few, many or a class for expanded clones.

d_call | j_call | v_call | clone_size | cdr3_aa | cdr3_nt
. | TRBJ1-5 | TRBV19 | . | CASRVLTGMGNQPQHF | TGTGCCAGTAGGGTACTAACCGGGATGGGCAATCAGCCCCAGCATTTT
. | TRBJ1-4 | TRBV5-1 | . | CASSFTGSVEKLFF | TGCGCCAGCAGCTTCACGGGATCCGTTGAAAAACTGTTTTTT
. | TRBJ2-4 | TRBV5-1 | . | CASSEEVNIQYF | TGCGCCAGCAGCGAGGAGGTAAACATTCAGTACTTC
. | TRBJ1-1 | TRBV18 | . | CASSPTGPNTEAFF | TGTGCCAGCTCCCCCACTGGACCGAACACTGAAGCTTTCTTT
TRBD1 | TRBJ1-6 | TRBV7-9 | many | CASRPTGGYSPLHF | TGTGCCAGCAGACCGACAGGGGGCTATTCACCCCTCCACTTT
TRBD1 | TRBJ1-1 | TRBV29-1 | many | CSVRDRVNTEAFF | TGCAGCGTTCGGGACAGGGTGAACACTGAAGCTTTCTTT
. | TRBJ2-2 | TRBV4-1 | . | CASSQGNAGELFF | TGCGCCAGCAGCCAGGGGAACGCCGGGGAGCTGTTTTTT
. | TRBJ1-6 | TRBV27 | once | CASSYLGSLYNSPLHF | TGTGCCAGCAGTTATTTGGGCAGTTTGTATAATTCACCCCTCCACTTT
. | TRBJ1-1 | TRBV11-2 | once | CASSLEGRGDTEAFF | TGTGCCAGCAGCTTAGAAGGGAGGGGTGACACTGAAGCTTTCTTT
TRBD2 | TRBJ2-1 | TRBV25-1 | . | CASSEFSGSSYNEQFF | TGTGCCAGCAGTGAATTTAGCGGGAGCTCCTACAATGAGCAGTTCTTC
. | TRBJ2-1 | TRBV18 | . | CASSPPNSDEQFF | TGTGCCAGCTCACCACCTAATAGTGATGAGCAGTTCTTC
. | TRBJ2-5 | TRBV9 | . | CASSVVQGGQETQYF | TGTGCCAGCAGCGTAGTCCAGGGGGGCCAAGAGACCCAGTACTTC
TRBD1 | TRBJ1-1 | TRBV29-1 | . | CSVDRGHTEAFF | TGCAGCGTTGACAGGGGGCACACTGAAGCTTTCTTT
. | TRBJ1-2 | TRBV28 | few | CASSLSVDKDYTF | TGTGCCAGCAGTTTATCGGTGGACAAGGACTACACCTTC
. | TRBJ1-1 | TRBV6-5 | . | CASSYSIISGNTEAFF | TGTGCCAGCAGTTACTCGATTATAAGTGGGAACACTGAAGCTTTCTTT
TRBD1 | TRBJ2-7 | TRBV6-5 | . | CASSYLDRGPIEQYF | TGTGCCAGCAGTTACTTGGACAGGGGGCCAATCGAGCAGTACTTC
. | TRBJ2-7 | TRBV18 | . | CASSPKDTPIGYEQYF | TGTGCCAGCTCACCAAAGGACACCCCGATCGGCTACGAGCAGTACTTC
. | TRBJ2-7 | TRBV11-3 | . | CASSLVPKSSYEQYF | TGTGCCAGCAGCTTAGTGCCGAAGAGCTCCTACGAGCAGTACTTC
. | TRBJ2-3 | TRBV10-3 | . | CATQGSTDTQYF | TGTGCCACCCAGGGTAGCACAGATACGCAGTATTTT
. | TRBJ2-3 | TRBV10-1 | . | CASSGTTDTQYF | TGCGCCAGCAGTGGGACCACAGATACGCAGTATTTT
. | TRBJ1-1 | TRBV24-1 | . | CATRGTGRSNTEAFF | TGTGCCACCAGGGGCACAGGGAGGAGTAACACTGAAGCTTTCTTT
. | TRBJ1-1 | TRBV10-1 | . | CASSKGTTGTEAFF | TGCGCCAGCAGTAAAGGGACCACGGGCACTGAAGCTTTCTTT
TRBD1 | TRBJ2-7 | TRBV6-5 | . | CASSRNRGEQYF | TGTGCCAGCAGCCGAAACAGGGGCGAGCAGTACTTC
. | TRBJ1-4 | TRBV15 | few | CATSREAQGNEKLFF | TGTGCCACCAGCAGAGAGGCCCAGGGTAATGAAAAACTGTTTTTT
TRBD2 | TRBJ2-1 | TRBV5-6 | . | CASNPIGTSGRGEQFF | TGTGCCAGCAACCCAATAGGGACTAGCGGGAGAGGTGAGCAGTTCTTC
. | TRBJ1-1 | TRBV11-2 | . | CASSLVTEAFF | TGTGCCAGCAGCTTAGTAACTGAAGCTTTCTTT
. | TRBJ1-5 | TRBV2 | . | CASTQGVGNQPQHF | TGTGCCAGCACCCAGGGTGTGGGGAATCAGCCCCAGCATTTT
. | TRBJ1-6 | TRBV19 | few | CASSKMSSYNSPLHF | TGTGCCAGTAGTAAGATGAGCTCCTATAATTCACCCCTCCACTTT
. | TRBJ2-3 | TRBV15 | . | CATSRDLTEGTQYF | TGTGCCACCAGCAGAGATCTGACCGAGGGGACGCAGTATTTT
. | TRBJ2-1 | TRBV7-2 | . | CASSRSLIGSYNEQFF | TGTGCCAGCAGCCGGAGCCTAATCGGTTCCTACAATGAGCAGTTCTTC
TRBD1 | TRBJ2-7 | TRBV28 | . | CASSLPGQGRYEQYF | TGTGCCAGCAGTTTACCTGGACAGGGGCGGTACGAGCAGTACTTC
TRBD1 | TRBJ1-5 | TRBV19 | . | CASSGQASYSNQPQHF | TGTGCCAGTTCGGGACAGGCCAGTTATAGCAATCAGCCCCAGCATTTT
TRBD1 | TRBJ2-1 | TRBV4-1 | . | CASSQEVQGARNEQFF | TGCGCCAGCAGCCAAGAAGTCCAGGGGGCACGAAATGAGCAGTTCTTC
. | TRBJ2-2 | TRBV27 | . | CASRPVAQAGELFF | TGTGCCAGCAGACCTGTTGCCCAGGCCGGGGAGCTGTTTTTT